This TCR beta chain derives from a study of CD8 T cells in ankylosing spondylitis. Trimming left V 4 bases short and J 6 bases short, with 12 bases between. The CDR3 has 13 residues. Germline values: CDR1 KGHSH, CDR2 LQKENI. Comments on this clonotype: Its antigen remains unidentified.

Study findings and constraints: Clones that were linked to disease were CD8+ and were relatively rare in peripheral blood. A TCR beta motif of roughly 8 highly homologous variants appeared characteristic of ankylosing spondylitis blood. Reportedly, significant enrichment of disease-linked clones occurred in matched ankylosing spondylitis synovial fluid.

Using its own MiXCR run on the 5' RACE reads, TCRdb lists one record per CDR3 protein. The table shows approximately 290,000 distinct CDR3 sequences, with less than 25% occurring only once. This clonotype was sampled from a female donor with ankylosing spondylitis or in good health (not recorded which). Sequenced: blood, either unsorted or a sorted T cell fraction (not recorded which). The V call is TRBV18, the J call TRBJ1-2; D is uncertain. The DNA of the CDR3 is TGTGCCAGCTCACATGGCTTGGCAAATGGCTACACCTTC. It yields the protein CASSHGLANGYTF.